This T cell receptor beta chain was recorded in a study of T cell responses to AZD1222 COVID-19 vaccine. The study's findings and limits: Close to half of spike-specific TCRs reportedly recognize unmutated variant regions. After the peak T cell response, and only then, were repertoires sampled. Mostly white British, mostly female donors; authors suggested clonal diversity may be underestimated.

The table came from immunoSEQ multiplex PCR; TCRdb's copy has only in-frame clones and leaves some out. The data show 150,000 to 200,000 clones, with about 92% seen just once and 1.3% held by the top ten. The ends were cut back, 4 bases at V and 5 bases at J, with 29 bases in the middle. Germline V lookup: CDR1 MGHRA, CDR2 YSYEKL. CDR3 length: 19 amino acids. A single count supports this clone. Its target is unknown. Second doses were pooled across both intervals (about 4 or about 12 weeks). The sample was peripheral blood, taken 28 days after the second AZD1222 dose. The V and J genes are TRBV4-1 and TRBJ1-2, with a tentative D call TRBD1 (6 bases). This receptor was identified in an adult who received the AZD1222 COVID-19 vaccine. The CDR3 loop is CASSRGTDSAGDGTYGYTF. The CDR3 region has the DNA TGCGCCAGCAGCCGCGGGACCGACTCCGCAGGGGACGGAACATATGGCTACACCTTC.